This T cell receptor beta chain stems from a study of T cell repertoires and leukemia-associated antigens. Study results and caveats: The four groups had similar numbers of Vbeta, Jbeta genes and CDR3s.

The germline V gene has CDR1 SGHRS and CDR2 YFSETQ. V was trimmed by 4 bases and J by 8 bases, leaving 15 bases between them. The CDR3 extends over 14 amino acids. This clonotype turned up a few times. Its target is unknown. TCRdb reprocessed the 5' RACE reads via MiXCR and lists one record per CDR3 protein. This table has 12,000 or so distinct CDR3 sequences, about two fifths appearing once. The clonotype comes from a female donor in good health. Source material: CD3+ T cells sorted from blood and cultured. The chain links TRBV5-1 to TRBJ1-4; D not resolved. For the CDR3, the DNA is TGCGCCAGCAGCAACCGGGCCTCAGAGGAAAAACTGTTTTTT. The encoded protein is CASSNRASEEKLFF.